This is a list of T cell receptor beta chains from one sample in a study of T cell repertoires in cytomegalovirus infection. TCRdb processed the reads anew with MiXCR; each CDR3 protein has one entry. The repertoire holds hundreds of thousands of distinct CDR3 sequences, around 35% seen once, with roughly 17% in the top ten. Antigens for these TCRs are unknown. The source material was cultured PBMCs, sampled from culture after CMV antigen stimulation. Receptor source: a human donor in good health (CMV status not recorded). Some clones in this sample may be carry-over from other donors' samples. Each CDR3 is given without its conserved first and last residue. Fields, in order: V gene, CDR3 protein.

v_gene: TRBV12-3/TRBV12-4
CDR3aa: ASSPLSGTGGEQF

v_gene: TRBV18
CDR3aa: ASSPRQGATKNIQY

v_gene: TRBV12-3/TRBV12-4
CDR3aa: ASSSTGLAGNTGELF

v_gene: TRBV7-2
CDR3aa: ASSPETGYGYT

v_gene: TRBV6-6
CDR3aa: ASRTGQGPYGYT

v_gene: TRBV19
CDR3aa: ASSPRDPYNGQF

v_gene: TRBV5-6
CDR3aa: ASSLRVGTGTTDTQY

v_gene: TRBV11-3
CDR3aa: ASSLNAGAQF

v_gene: TRBV7-2
CDR3aa: ASSLLALATETQY

v_gene: TRBV12-3/TRBV12-4
CDR3aa: ASAGAGDGLRNEQF

v_gene: TRBV27
CDR3aa: ASSPSLGVQNIQY

v_gene: TRBV6-6
CDR3aa: ASIFASVLT

v_gene: TRBV7-8
CDR3aa: ASSLVGQGGNEQF

v_gene: TRBV6-2/TRBV6-3
CDR3aa: ASSYSTSVQF

v_gene: TRBV19
CDR3aa: ASSRDFPETQY

v_gene: TRBV19
CDR3aa: ASSPKRVVAGDYGYT